The next 9 T cell receptor beta chains were all read from a single sample in a study of T cell clusters in autoimmune cytopenias. Each sample's input was about 250 ng genomic DNA, 35,000 to 40,000 genome equivalents. One tube held mixed TRB-A and TRB-B primer pools for touch-down PCR. TCRdb reworked the multiplex PCR reads into one entry per CDR3 protein, no DNA. Here the sample table reports approximately 5,600 distinct CDR3 sequences. The sequenced sample was peripheral blood. Receptor source: a human donor with an autoimmune cytopenia or autoimmune hepatitis (not recorded which).

This clonotype is deemed medium-sized by its frequency. The chain is built from TRBV30 and TRBJ1-5. The CDR3 consists of 12 residues. CDR1 and CDR2 from the germline V gene are GTSNPN and SVGIG (reference sequence). This CDR3 reads CACEGPNQPQHF.

The chain carries TRBV4-3 and TRBJ2-1; TCRdb designates TRBD2, a call that cannot be tested without DNA. There are 16 residues in the CDR3. Germline V CDR1 and CDR2: LGHNA, YSLEER. CDR3 amino acids: CASSQDSGGVYNEQFF.

The chain couples TRBV14 to TRBJ2-7; TCRdb's assignment of TRBD1 cannot be checked, as there is no DNA. This CDR3 contains 15 residues. Germline lookup yields CDR1 SGHDN and CDR2 FVKESK. CDR3 loop: CASSQHRDSNYEQYF.

The chain combines TRBV27 with TRBJ2-7; TCRdb calls TRBD2, which cannot be checked without DNA. The CDR3 has 13 amino acids. Germline V gene lookup returns CDR1 MNHEY and CDR2 SMNVEV (reference sequence). The CDR3 reads CASSPKGNHEQYF.

The rearrangement joins TRBV6-5 to TRBJ2-3; the D call of TRBD2 rests on TCRdb alone, since no DNA is present to check it. The CDR3 extends over 14 amino acids. The germline V gene has CDR1 MNHEY and CDR2 SVGAGI. CDR3 protein: CASRSLAGGDTQYF.

The V and J genes are TRBV20-1 and TRBJ2-7. This CDR3 has 13 amino acids. Germline V gene sequence: CDR1 DFQATT, CDR2 SNEGSKA (reference sequence). The CDR3 protein is CSASQGISYEQYF.

The chain carries TRBV24-1 and TRBJ2-1; the D gene TCRdb calls, TRBD2, cannot be checked with no DNA. There are 16 residues in the CDR3. Germline V gene lookup returns CDR1 KGHDR and CDR2 SFDVKD. CDR3 amino acids: CATSAGTAGPYNEQFF.

V usage is TRBV7-9 and J usage is TRBJ2-7. The CDR3 contains 14 residues. The germline CDR1 and CDR2 sequences are SEHNR and FQNEAQ (reference sequence). This chain's CDR3 is CASSEWSETGEQYF. The whole variable domain, remainder taken from reference TRBV7-9 and TRBJ2-7, is DTGVSQNPRHKITKRGQNVTFRCDPISEHNRLYWYRQTLGQGPEFLTYFQNEAQLEKSRLLSDRFSAERPKGSFSTLEIQRTEQGDSAMYLCASSEWSETGEQYFGPGTRLTVT.

In terms of frequency, this clonotype is medium-sized. J is TRBJ1-1 and V is TRBV6-5. The CDR3 spans 11 residues. CDR1 and CDR2 (germline): MNHEY, SVGAGI. This CDR3 is CAVRRGAEAFF.